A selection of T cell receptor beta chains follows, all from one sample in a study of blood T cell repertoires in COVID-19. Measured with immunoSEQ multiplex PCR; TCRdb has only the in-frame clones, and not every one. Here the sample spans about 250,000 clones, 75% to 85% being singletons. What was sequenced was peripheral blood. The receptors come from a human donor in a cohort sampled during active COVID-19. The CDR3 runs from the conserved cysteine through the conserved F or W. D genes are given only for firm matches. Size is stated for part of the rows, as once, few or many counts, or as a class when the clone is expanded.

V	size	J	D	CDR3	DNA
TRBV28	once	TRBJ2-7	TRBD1	CASSVQGARYEQYF	TGTGCCAGCAGTGTGCAGGGGGCGAGGTACGAGCAGTACTTC
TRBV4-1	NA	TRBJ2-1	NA	CASSLGAGRGEREQFF	TGCGCCAGCAGCCTCGGGGCGGGGAGGGGGGAGAGGGAGCAGTTCTTC
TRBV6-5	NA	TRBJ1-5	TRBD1	CASSRDRDNQPQHF	TGTGCCAGCAGTAGGGACAGGGATAATCAGCCCCAGCATTTT
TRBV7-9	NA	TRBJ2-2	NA	CASSLKAGGTGELFF	TGTGCCAGCAGCTTAAAGGCAGGGGGGACCGGGGAGCTGTTTTTT
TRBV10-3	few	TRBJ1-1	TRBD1	CAISGPGQGADTEAFF	TGTGCCATCAGTGGCCCCGGACAGGGTGCAGACACTGAAGCTTTCTTT
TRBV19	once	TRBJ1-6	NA	CASSIPGYNSPLHF	TGTGCCAGTAGTATACCGGGGTATAATTCACCCCTCCACTTT
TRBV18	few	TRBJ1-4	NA	CASSPPNGGEDEKLFF	TGTGCCAGCTCACCACCCAACGGGGGAGAAGATGAAAAACTGTTTTTT
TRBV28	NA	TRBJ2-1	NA	CASRLSGGFGAPTDNEQFF	TGTGCCAGCAGACTAAGTGGGGGGTTTGGTGCCCCTACCGACAATGAGCAGTTCTTC
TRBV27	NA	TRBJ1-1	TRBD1	CASSLGQGGTEAFF	TGTGCCAGCAGTTTGGGACAGGGAGGCACTGAAGCTTTCTTT
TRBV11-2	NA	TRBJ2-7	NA	CASSLWGTRKGISYEQYF	TGTGCCAGCAGCTTATGGGGGACTCGAAAAGGGATCTCCTACGAGCAGTACTTC
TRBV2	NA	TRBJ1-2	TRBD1	CASSVQGAYGYTF	TGTGCCAGCAGTGTACAGGGGGCGTATGGCTACACCTTC
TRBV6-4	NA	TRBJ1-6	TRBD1	CASSETGQPGSPLHF	TGTGCCAGCAGTGAGACGGGACAGCCTGGTTCACCCCTCCACTTT
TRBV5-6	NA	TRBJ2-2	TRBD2	CASSPLAGGGELFF	TGTGCCAGCAGCCCACTAGCGGGGGGAGGGGAGCTGTTTTTT
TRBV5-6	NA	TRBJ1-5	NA	CASSLWVAGNQPQHF	TGTGCCAGCAGCTTGTGGGTCGCCGGGAATCAGCCCCAGCATTTT
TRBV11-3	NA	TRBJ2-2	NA	CASSSEVSGELFF	TGTGCCAGCAGCTCTGAGGTTTCTGGGGAGCTGTTTTTT
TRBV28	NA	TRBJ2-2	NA	CASRETTGELFF	TGTGCCAGTAGGGAGACTACCGGGGAGCTGTTTTTT
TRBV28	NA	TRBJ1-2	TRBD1	CASMDRDVYGYTF	TGTGCCAGCATGGACAGGGATGTCTATGGCTACACCTTC
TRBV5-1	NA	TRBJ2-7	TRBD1	CASRNPGQAYEQYF	TGCGCCAGCAGAAATCCGGGACAGGCCTACGAGCAGTACTTC
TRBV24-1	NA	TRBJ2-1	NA	CATSELAGERRDEQFF	TGTGCCACCAGTGAGCTAGCCGGAGAGAGAAGGGATGAGCAGTTCTTC
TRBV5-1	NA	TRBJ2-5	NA	CASSLSSAIQETQYF	TGCGCCAGCAGCTTGTCCTCAGCGATCCAAGAGACCCAGTACTTC
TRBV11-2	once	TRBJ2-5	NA	CASSLELSETQYF	TGTGCCAGCAGCTTAGAACTGTCGGAGACCCAGTACTTC
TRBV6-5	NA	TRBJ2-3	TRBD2	CASWRGGTDTQYF	TGTGCCAGCTGGCGGGGGGGCACAGATACGCAGTATTTT
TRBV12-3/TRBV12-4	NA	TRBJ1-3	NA	CASRITGGNTIYF	TGTGCCAGCAGAATAACAGGGGGAAACACCATATATTTT
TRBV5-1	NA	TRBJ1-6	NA	CASSPAGSSYNSPLHF	TGCGCCAGCAGCCCGGCGGGGAGCTCCTATAATTCACCCCTCCACTTT
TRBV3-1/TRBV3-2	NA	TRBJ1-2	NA	CASSQGTRLSNYGYTF	TGTGCCAGCAGCCAAGGTACGAGGTTGTCTAACTATGGCTACACCTTC
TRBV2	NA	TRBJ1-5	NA	CASSPLQMSNQPQHF	TGTGCCAGCAGTCCTCTACAGATGAGCAATCAGCCCCAGCATTTT
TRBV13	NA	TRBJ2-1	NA	CASSLGGGLNYNEQFF	TGTGCCAGCAGCTTAGGCGGAGGCCTAAATTACAATGAGCAGTTCTTC
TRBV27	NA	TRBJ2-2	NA	CASSLWATGELFF	TGTGCCAGCAGTTTATGGGCCACCGGGGAGCTGTTTTTT
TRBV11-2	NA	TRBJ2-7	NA	CASSGGLLSYEQYF	TGTGCCAGCAGCGGAGGACTGCTCTCCTACGAGCAGTACTTC
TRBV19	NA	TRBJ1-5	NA	CASSIPRTGNNQPQHF	TGTGCCAGTAGTATACCCCGGACGGGAAACAATCAGCCCCAGCATTTT
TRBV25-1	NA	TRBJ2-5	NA	CASSEGGGIQETQYF	TGTGCCAGCAGTGAGGGAGGAGGGATCCAAGAGACCCAGTACTTC
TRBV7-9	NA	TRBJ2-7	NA	CASSLGNRDYEQYF	TGTGCCAGCAGCTTAGGGAACCGGGACTACGAGCAGTACTTC
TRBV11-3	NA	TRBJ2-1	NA	CASGKGSGEQFF	TGTGCCAGTGGGAAGGGGTCGGGTGAGCAGTTCTTC
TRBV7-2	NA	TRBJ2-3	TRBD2	CASSFRGREDTQYF	TGTGCCAGCAGCTTTCGCGGGAGGGAGGATACGCAGTATTTT
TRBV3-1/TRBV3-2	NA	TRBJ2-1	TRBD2	CASSQEGVGGSSTYNEQFF	TGTGCCAGCAGCCAAGAAGGGGTTGGCGGGAGTAGTACCTACAATGAGCAGTTCTTC
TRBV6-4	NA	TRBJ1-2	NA	CASRAEAGVSNYGYTF	TGTGCCAGCAGAGCGGAAGCAGGGGTTTCTAACTATGGCTACACCTTC
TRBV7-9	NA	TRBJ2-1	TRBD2	CASSSPGGKFLNEQFF	TGTGCCAGCAGCTCGCCGGGAGGAAAGTTCCTCAATGAGCAGTTCTTC
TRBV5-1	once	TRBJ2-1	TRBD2	CASMGDSGGLNNEQFF	TGCGCCAGCATGGGAGATAGCGGGGGGCTCAACAATGAGCAGTTCTTC
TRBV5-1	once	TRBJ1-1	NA	CASSLKSLGGGTEAFF	TGCGCCAGCAGCCTAAAGAGCTTGGGAGGTGGCACTGAAGCTTTCTTT
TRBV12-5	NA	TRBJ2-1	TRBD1	CASGLGQGDNEQFF	TGTGCTAGTGGTTTGGGGCAGGGGGACAATGAGCAGTTCTTC
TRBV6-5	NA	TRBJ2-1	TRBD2	CASISGTSGFGEQFF	TGTGCCAGCATCTCCGGGACTAGCGGGTTCGGGGAGCAGTTCTTC
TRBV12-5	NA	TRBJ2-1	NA	CASGFLGQGSSEQFF	TGTGCTAGTGGTTTCCTCGGCCAGGGATCAAGTGAGCAGTTCTTC
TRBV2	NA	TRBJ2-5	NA	CASSSGRGGVIQETQYF	TGTGCCAGCAGCTCCGGGCGTGGCGGGGTTATCCAAGAGACCCAGTACTTC
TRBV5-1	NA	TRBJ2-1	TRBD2	CASSLAVSSGRRRNEQFF	TGCGCCAGCAGCTTGGCCGTATCTAGCGGGAGAAGGAGGAATGAGCAGTTCTTC
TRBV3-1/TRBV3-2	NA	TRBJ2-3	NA	CASRHSGDTQYF	TGTGCCAGCAGGCACAGTGGCGATACGCAGTATTTT
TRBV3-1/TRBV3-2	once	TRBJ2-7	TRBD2	CASSPRTSGAYEQYF	TGTGCCAGCAGCCCTCGGACTAGCGGGGCCTACGAGCAGTACTTC
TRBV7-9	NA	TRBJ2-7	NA	CASSLMDGSSYEQYF	TGTGCCAGCAGCTTAATGGACGGGAGCTCCTACGAGCAGTACTTC
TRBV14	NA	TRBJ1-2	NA	CASSKAGDSYGYTF	TGTGCCAGCAGCAAGGCAGGGGATAGCTATGGCTACACCTTC
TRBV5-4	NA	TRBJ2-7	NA	CASSLYYEQYF	TGTGCCAGCAGCTTGTACTACGAGCAGTACTTC
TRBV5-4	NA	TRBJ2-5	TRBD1	CASSQGAVTQYF	TGTGCCAGCAGCCAGGGGGCGGTGACCCAGTACTTC
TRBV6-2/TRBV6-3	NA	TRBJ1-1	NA	CASSYPTEAFF	TGTGCCAGCAGTTACCCGACTGAAGCTTTCTTT
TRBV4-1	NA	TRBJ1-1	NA	CASSIQGRGTEAFF	TGCGCCAGCAGTATACAGGGTCGGGGCACTGAAGCTTTCTTT
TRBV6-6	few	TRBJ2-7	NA	CASSRDWRQYF	TGTGCCAGCAGCAGGGACTGGAGACAGTACTTC
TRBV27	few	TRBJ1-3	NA	CATRQTMSSGNTIYF	TGTGCCACCAGACAGACTATGAGCTCTGGAAACACCATATATTTT
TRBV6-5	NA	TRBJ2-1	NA	CATQDQSSYNEQFF	TGTGCCACTCAGGATCAAAGCTCCTACAATGAGCAGTTCTTC